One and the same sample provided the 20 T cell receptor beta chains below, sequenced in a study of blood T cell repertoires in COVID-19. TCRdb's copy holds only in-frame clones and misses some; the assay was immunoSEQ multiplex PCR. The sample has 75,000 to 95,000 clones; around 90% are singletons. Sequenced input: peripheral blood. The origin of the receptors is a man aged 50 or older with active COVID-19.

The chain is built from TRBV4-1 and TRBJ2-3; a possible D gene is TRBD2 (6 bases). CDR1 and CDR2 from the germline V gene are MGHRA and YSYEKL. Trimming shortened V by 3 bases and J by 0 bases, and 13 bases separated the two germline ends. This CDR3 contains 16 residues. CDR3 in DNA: TGCGCCAGCAGCCATCCCCGGGACTCCAGCACAGATACGCAGTATTTT. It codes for CASSHPRDSSTDTQYF.

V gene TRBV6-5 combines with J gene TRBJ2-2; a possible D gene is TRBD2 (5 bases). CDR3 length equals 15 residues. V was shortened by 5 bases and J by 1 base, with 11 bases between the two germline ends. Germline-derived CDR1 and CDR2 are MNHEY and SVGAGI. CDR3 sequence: CASSRTGVNTGELFF. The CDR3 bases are TGTGCCAGCAGTCGAACCGGGGTGAACACCGGGGAGCTGTTTTTT.

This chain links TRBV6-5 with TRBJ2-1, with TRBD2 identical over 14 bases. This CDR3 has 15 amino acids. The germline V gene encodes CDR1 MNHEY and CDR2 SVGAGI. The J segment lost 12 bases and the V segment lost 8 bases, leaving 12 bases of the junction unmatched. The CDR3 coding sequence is TGTGCCAGCGCAGGGGGACTAGCGGGGGTTTTAGGGCAGTTCTTC. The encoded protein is CASAGGLAGVLGQFF.

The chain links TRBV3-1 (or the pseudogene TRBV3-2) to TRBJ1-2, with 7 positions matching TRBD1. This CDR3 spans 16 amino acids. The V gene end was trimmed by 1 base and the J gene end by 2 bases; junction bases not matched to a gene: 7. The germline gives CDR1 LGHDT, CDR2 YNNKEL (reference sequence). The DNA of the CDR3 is TGTGCCAGCAGCCAAGCCGGACAGGCTATCAACTATGGCTACACCTTC. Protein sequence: CASSQAGQAINYGYTF.

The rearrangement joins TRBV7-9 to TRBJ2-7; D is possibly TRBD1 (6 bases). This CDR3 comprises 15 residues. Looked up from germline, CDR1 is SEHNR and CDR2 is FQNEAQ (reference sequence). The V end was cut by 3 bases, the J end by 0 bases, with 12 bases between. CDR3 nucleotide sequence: TGTGCCAGCAGCTTGCAGCCAGGGGCCTCCTACGAGCAGTACTTC. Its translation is CASSLQPGASYEQYF.

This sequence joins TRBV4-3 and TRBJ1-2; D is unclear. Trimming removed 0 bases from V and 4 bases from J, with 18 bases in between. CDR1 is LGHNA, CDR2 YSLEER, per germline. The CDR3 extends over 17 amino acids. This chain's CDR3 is CASSQEFSGGSSYGYTF. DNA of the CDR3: TGCGCCAGCAGCCAAGAATTTAGTGGAGGCTCCAGCTATGGCTACACCTTC.

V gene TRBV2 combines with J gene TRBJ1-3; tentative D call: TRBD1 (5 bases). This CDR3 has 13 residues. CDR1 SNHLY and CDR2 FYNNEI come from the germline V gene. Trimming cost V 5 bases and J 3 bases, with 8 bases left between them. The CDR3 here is CASSTDSGNTIYF. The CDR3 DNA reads TGTGCCAGCAGTACCGACAGTGGAAACACCATATATTTT.

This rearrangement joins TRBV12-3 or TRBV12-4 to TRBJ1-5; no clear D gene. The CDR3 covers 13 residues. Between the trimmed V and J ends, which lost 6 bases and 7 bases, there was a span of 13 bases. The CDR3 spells CASSWEEGQPQHF. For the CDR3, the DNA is TGTGCCAGCAGCTGGGAAGAGGGACAGCCCCAGCATTTT.

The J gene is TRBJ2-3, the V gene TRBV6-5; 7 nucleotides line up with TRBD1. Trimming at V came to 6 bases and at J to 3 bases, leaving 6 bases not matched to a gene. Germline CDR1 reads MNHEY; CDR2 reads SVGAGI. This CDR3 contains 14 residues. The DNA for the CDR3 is TGTGCCAGCAGAGGGGACAGAAGAACAGATACGCAGTATTTT. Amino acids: CASRGDRRTDTQYF.

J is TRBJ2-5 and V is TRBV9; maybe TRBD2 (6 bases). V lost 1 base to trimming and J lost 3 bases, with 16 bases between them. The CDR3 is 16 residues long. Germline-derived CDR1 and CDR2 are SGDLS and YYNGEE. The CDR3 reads CASSVWAGRNEETQYF. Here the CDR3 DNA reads TGTGCCAGCAGCGTATGGGCGGGGAGGAACGAAGAGACCCAGTACTTC.

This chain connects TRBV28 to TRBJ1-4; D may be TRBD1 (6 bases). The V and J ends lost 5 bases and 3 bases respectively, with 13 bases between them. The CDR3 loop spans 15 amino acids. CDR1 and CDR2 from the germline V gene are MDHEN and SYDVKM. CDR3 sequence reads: CASSLQGSANEKLFF. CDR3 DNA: TGTGCCAGCAGTCTACAGGGTTCGGCTAATGAAAAACTGTTTTTT.

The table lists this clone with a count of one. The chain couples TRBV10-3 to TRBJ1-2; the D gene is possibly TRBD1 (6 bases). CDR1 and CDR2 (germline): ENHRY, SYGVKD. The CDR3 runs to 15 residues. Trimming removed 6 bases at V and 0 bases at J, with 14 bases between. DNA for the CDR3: TGTGCCATCAGACCGGACAGTAATACTAACTATGGCTACACCTTC. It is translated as CAIRPDSNTNYGYTF.

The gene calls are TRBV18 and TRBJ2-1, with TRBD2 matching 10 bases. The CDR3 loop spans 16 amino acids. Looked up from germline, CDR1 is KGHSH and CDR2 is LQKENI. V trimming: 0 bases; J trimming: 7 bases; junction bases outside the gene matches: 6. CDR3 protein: CASSPPSGRAVNEQFF. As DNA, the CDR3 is TGTGCCAGCTCACCACCGAGCGGGAGGGCCGTAAATGAGCAGTTCTTC.

The CDR3 spells CASTLTGELFF. CDR3 DNA sequence: TGTGCCAGCACACTCACCGGGGAGCTGTTTTTT. The V gene is TRBV12-3 or TRBV12-4, the J gene TRBJ2-2, with D unclear. This CDR3 contains 11 residues. V lost 7 bases and J lost 4, with 4 bases in between.

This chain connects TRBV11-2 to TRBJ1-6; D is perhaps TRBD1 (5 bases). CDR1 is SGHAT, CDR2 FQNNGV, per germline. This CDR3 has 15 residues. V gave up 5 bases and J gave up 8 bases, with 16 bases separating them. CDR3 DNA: TGTGCCAGCAGCGCGAGGCGGGGGACGGATTCACCCCTCCACTTT. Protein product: CASSARRGTDSPLHF.

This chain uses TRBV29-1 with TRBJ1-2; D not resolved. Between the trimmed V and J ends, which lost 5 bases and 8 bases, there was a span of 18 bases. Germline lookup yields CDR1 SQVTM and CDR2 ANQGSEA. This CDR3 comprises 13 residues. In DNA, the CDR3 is TGCAGCGTTCAGATCTACCCCCCTAGAGGCTACACCTTC. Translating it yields CSVQIYPPRGYTF.

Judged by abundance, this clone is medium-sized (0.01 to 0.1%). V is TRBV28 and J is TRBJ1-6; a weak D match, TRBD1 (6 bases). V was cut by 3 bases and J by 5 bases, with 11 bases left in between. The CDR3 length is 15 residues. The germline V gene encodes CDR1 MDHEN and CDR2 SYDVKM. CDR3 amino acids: CASSFGQSDNSPLHF. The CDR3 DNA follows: TGTGCCAGCAGTTTTGGACAGTCCGATAATTCACCCCTCCACTTT. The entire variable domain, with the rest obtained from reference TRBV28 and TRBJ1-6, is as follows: DVKVTQSSRYLVKRTGEKVFLECVQDMDHENMFWYRQDPGLGLRLIYFSYDVKMKEKGDIPEGYSVSREKKERFSLILESASTNQTSMYLCASSFGQSDNSPLHFGNGTRLTVT.

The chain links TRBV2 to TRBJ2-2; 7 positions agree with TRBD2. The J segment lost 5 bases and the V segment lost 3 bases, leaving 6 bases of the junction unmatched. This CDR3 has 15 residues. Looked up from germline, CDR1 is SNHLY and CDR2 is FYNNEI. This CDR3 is CASSEASGKTGELFF. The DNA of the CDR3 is TGTGCCAGCAGTGAGGCTAGCGGAAAGACCGGGGAGCTGTTTTTT.

CDR3 sequence: CASSSTSSGMADTQYF. CDR3 in DNA: TGTGCCAGCAGCTCAACCTCTAGCGGGATGGCAGATACGCAGTATTTT. The chain is built from TRBV7-3 and TRBJ2-3, with 9 bases that match TRBD2. V shed 4 bases and J 4 bases; nucleotides not matched to a gene: 9. Germline lookup yields CDR1 SGHTA and CDR2 FQGTGA. The CDR3 extends over 16 amino acids. The full variable domain, rest sourced from reference TRBV7-3 and TRBJ2-3, is GAGVSQTPSNKVTEKGKYVELRCDPISGHTALYWYRQSLGQGPEFLIYFQGTGAADDSGLPNDRFFAVRPEGSVSTLKIQRTERGDSAVYLCASSSTSSGMADTQYFGPGTRLTVL.

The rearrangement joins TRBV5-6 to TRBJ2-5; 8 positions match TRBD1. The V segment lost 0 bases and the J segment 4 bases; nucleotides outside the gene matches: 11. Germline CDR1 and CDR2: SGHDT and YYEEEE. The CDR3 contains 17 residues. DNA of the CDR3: TGTGCCAGCAGCTTGGGTGCGAGGGACAGGATCTTAGAGACCCAGTACTTC. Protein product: CASSLGARDRILETQYF.